The clone carrying this T cell receptor beta chain has only a few counts. The sample originates from a study of response to subunit inactivated influenza vaccine. This CDR3 spans 14 amino acids. Germline V gene lookup returns CDR1 LNHNV and CDR2 YYDKDF (reference sequence). V shed 2 bases and J shed 0 bases, with 8 bases lying between them. TCRdb recomputed calls from the RT-PCR reads with MiXCR, one row per CDR3 protein. The sample holds hundreds of thousands of distinct CDR3 sequences, over 9.5% seen once. Sequences were derived from PBMCs from blood, sampled on the day of vaccination. The chain links TRBV15 to TRBJ2-7; maybe TRBD2 (6 bases). The TCR sequence derives from a man aged 45-65 years who received an inactivated influenza vaccine. The CDR3 protein is CATSRKTSSYEQYF. The CDR3 DNA sequence: TGTGCCACCAGCAGAAAGACTAGCTCCTACGAGCAGTACTTC.